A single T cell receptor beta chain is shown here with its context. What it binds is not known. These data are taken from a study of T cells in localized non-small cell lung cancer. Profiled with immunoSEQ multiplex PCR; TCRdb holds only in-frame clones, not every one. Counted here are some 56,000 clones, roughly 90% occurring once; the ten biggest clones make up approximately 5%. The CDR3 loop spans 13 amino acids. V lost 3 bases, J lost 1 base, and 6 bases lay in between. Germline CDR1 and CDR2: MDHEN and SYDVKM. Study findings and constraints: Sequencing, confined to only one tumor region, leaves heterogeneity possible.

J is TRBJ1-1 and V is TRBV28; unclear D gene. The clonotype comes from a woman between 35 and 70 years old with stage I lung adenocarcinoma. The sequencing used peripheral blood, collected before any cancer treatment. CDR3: CASSLWQNTEAFF. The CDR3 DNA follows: TGTGCCAGCAGTTTGTGGCAGAACACTGAAGCTTTCTTT.